This T cell receptor (beta chain) was profiled in a study of cytomegalovirus exposure and HLA in healthy donors. Whole-study context: In an early release, HLA-typed donors contributed some 80 million unique TCR sequences.

The table lists this clone with a few counts. Its antigen is not known. The PCR ran on 60 Vbeta and 13 Jbeta primers. Method: immunoSEQ multiplex PCR; TCRdb's copy keeps in-frame clones and lacks some. The repertoire holds approximately 110,000 clones, roughly 15% seen once, with 0.8% to 0.95% in the top ten. The germline CDR1 and CDR2 sequences are MRHNA and SNTAGT. This CDR3 spans 17 amino acids. V was cut by 3 bases and J by 4 bases, with 21 bases left in between. General study points: Among TCR beta chains, those listed as cytomegalovirus-associated numbered around 160.

The sequence was collected from a female donor in good health and CMV-seronegative. Sequenced material: PBMCs. This rearrangement joins TRBV6-4 to TRBJ2-5, with D maybe TRBD2 (5 bases). CDR3 loop: CASSEVKGVVSRETQYF. The CDR3 DNA sequence: TGTGCCAGCAGTGAAGTGAAGGGAGTGGTGTCCCGAGAGACCCAGTACTTC.